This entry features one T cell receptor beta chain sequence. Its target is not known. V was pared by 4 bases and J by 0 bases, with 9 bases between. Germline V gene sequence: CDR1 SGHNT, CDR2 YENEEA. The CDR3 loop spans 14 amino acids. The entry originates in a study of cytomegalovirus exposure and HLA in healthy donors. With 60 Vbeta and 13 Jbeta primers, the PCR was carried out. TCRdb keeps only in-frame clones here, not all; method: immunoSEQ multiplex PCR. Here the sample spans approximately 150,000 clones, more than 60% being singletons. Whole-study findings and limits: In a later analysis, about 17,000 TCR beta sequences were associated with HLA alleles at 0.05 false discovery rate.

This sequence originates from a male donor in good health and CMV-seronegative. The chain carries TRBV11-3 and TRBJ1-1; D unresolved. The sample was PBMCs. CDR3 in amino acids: CASSSGRMNTEAFF. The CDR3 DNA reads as TGTGCCAGCAGCTCTGGCCGTATGAACACTGAAGCTTTCTTT.